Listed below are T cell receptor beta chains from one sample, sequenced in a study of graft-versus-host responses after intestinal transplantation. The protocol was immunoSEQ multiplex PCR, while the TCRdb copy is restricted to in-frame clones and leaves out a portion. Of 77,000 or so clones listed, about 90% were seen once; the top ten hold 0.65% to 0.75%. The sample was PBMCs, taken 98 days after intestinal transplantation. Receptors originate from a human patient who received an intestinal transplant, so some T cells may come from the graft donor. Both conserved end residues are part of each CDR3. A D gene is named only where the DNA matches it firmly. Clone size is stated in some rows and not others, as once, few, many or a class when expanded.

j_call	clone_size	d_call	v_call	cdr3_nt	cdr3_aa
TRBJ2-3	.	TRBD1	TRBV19	TGTGCCAGTAGTACAAACAGGGGGACAGATACGCAGTATTTT	CASSTNRGTDTQYF
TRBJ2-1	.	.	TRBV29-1	TGCAGCGTTGAAGTTCCAGGGAGCTCCTACAATGAGCAGTTCTTC	CSVEVPGSSYNEQFF
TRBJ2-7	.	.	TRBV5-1	TGCGCCAGCAGCTTGAATCCCCCGTACGAGCAGTACTTC	CASSLNPPYEQYF
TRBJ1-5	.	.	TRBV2	TGTGCCAGCAGTGAAAACCCACAGCCCCAGCATTTT	CASSENPQPQHF
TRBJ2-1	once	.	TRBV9	TGTGCCAGCAGCGTAGGGATCTTCCCGCGGTTCTTC	CASSVGIFPRFF
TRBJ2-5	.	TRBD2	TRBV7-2	TGTGCCAGCAGCTTACTTCTAGCGGGAGTGAAAGAGACCCAGTACTTC	CASSLLLAGVKETQYF
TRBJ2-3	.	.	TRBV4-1	TGCGCCAGCAGCCAAGAGGCCCGGGGTGATACGCAGTATTTT	CASSQEARGDTQYF
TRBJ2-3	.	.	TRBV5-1	TGCGCCAGCAGCTTTGACGACCGGAGAGATACGCAGTATTTT	CASSFDDRRDTQYF
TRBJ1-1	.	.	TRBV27	TGTGCCAGCAGTTTTCTCCGGACCGACACTGAAGCTTTCTTT	CASSFLRTDTEAFF
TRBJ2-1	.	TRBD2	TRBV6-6	TGTGCCAGCAGTTACGGTCTAGCGGGATACAGTGAGCAGTTCTTC	CASSYGLAGYSEQFF
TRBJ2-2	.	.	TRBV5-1	TGCGCCAGCAGCTTGGTAGAGAGGGGCGGGGAGCTGTTTTTT	CASSLVERGGELFF
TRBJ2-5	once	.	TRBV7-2	TGTGCCAGCAGCTTAGTTCGTGAGACCCAGTACTTC	CASSLVRETQYF
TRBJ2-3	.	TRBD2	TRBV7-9	TGTGCCAGCAGGCCTGGGGTAGCGGGACCCACAGATACGCAGTATTTT	CASRPGVAGPTDTQYF
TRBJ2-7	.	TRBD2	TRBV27	TGTGCCAGCAGTTTAAGACTAGCGGGGGCCTACGAGCAGTACTTC	CASSLRLAGAYEQYF
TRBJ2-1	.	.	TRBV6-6	TGTGCCAGCAGTTACTCAATGAACAATGAGCAGTTCTTC	CASSYSMNNEQFF
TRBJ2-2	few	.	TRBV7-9	TGTGCCAGCCGGACCTCCGACAGAGCGAACACCGGGGAGCTGTTTTTT	CASRTSDRANTGELFF
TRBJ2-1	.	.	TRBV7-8	TGTGCCAGCAGCTTAGTGGGGAGCTCCTACAATGAGCAGTTCTTC	CASSLVGSSYNEQFF
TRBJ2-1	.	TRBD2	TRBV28	TGTGCCAGCAGCCCTACTGGGACTAGACGTTACAATGAGCAGTTCTTC	CASSPTGTRRYNEQFF
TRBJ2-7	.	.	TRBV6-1	TGTGCCAGCAGTGTGGAGAGGGGGGCCTACGAGCAGTACTTC	CASSVERGAYEQYF
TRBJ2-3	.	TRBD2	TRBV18	TGTGCCAGCTCGTCTCTAGCGGGGGGCACAGATACGCAGTATTTT	CASSSLAGGTDTQYF
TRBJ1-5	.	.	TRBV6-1	TGTGCCAGCAGTGAAGTGGGTCTCGGGCAGCCCCAGCATTTT	CASSEVGLGQPQHF
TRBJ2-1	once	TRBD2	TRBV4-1	TGCGCCAGCAGCCAAGGAAGGGGCGGGAGGGCTCGCAATGAGCAGTTCTTC	CASSQGRGGRARNEQFF
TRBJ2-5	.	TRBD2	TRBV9	TGTGCCAGCAGCGTAGCCGGGGGGGACCAAGAGACCCAGTACTTC	CASSVAGGDQETQYF
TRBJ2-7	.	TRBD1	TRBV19	TGTGCCAGTACCCGACGGACAGGGCCCGGACACCTATACGAGCAGTACTTC	CASTRRTGPGHLYEQYF
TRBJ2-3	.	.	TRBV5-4	TGTGCCAGCAGCTTGGGAGGGTTCTCTAGCACAGATACGCAGTATTTT	CASSLGGFSSTDTQYF
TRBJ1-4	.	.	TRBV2	TGTGCCAGCAGTGATTCGGGCGTGCAGGCGGAAAAACTGTTTTTT	CASSDSGVQAEKLFF
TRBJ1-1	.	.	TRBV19	TGTGCCAGTAGTATAGATCTATTGAGGGGGGCTGACACTGAAGCTTTCTTT	CASSIDLLRGADTEAFF
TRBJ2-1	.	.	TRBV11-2	TGTGCCAGCAGCTTAGGGACTACTAATGAGCAGTTCTTC	CASSLGTTNEQFF
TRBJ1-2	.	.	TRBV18	TGTGCCAGCTCACCATGGCAAGGACAGACAGCTAACTATGGCTACACCTTC	CASSPWQGQTANYGYTF
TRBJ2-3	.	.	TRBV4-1	TGCGCCAGCAGCCAAGATCCGGGTGCAGATACGCAGTATTTT	CASSQDPGADTQYF
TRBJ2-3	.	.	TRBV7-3	TGTGCCAGCAGCTTAGCCGGGTACACAGATACGCAGTATTTT	CASSLAGYTDTQYF
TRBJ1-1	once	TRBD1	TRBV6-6	TGTGCCAGCGGGCAGGGGGACACTGAAGCTTTCTTT	CASGQGDTEAFF
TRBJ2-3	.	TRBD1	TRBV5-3	TGTGCCAGAAGCTCGACCGGGACAGTGGAAAATACGCAGTATTTT	CARSSTGTVENTQYF
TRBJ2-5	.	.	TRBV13	TGTGCCAGCAGCCTAGGGGTTGGGGAGACCCAGTACTTC	CASSLGVGETQYF
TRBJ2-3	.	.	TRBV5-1	TGCGCCAGCAGCTTGGAACGAGACACAGATACGCAGTATTTT	CASSLERDTDTQYF
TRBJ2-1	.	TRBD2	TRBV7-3	TGTGCCAGCAGCTTAATTCCGGGACTAGCGGTCAATGAGCAGTTCTTC	CASSLIPGLAVNEQFF
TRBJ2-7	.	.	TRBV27	TGTGCCAGCAGTTTACCGGACGGGCCATTAGCCCACGAGCAGTACTTC	CASSLPDGPLAHEQYF
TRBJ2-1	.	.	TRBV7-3	TGTGCCAGCAGCTTCCCGGGACTGGACACACGAATGACCTCCTACAATGAGCAGTTCTTC	CASSFPGLDTRMTSYNEQFF
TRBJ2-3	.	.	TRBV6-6	TGTGCCAGCAGTTACAGGGAAACAGATACGCAGTATTTT	CASSYRETDTQYF
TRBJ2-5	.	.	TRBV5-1	TGCGCCAGCAGCTTGGGGGCCGGGAGAGAGACCCAGTACTTC	CASSLGAGRETQYF
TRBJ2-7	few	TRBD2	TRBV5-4	TGTGCCAGCAGCGGCGGGAGTAAACCGTCCTACGAGCAGTACTTC	CASSGGSKPSYEQYF
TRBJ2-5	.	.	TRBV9	TGTGCCAGCAGCGTATGGGGAGAGACCCAGTACTTC	CASSVWGETQYF
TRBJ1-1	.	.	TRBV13	TGTGCCAGCAGCCCGGGAGGATGGGGTGAGGTCGACACTGAAGCTTTCTTT	CASSPGGWGEVDTEAFF
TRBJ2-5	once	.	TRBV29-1	TGCAGCGTTGAAGATATAATACGTGTCGGGACCCAGTACTTC	CSVEDIIRVGTQYF
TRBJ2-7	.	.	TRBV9	TGTGCCAGCAGCGTACATGATCGCTACGAGCAGTACTTC	CASSVHDRYEQYF